These 28 T cell receptor beta chains were sequenced from one sample in a study of PD-L1 blockade in urothelial cancer. Time point: peripheral blood 6 weeks after treatment start. Assay used: immunoSEQ multiplex PCR; TCRdb lists only in-frame clones, some missing. The table records 120,000 or so clones, roughly 88% of them present only once. The sample here was PBMCs, taken around atezolizumab (anti-PD-L1) treatment. These receptors all come from a man aged 45 to 65 with urothelial cancer.

This clone was found a few times. This chain uses TRBV9 with TRBJ2-5; 11 nucleotides match TRBD2. The CDR3 totals 16 residues. Germline values: CDR1 SGDLS, CDR2 YYNGEE. The V segment lost 0 bases and the J segment 5 bases; nucleotides outside the gene matches: 6. The chain's CDR3 is CASSVVTSGSVETQYF. CDR3 DNA: TGTGCCAGCAGCGTAGTTACTAGCGGGAGTGTTGAGACCCAGTACTTC.

The J gene is TRBJ2-3, the V gene TRBV6-5, with D possibly TRBD2 on 5 matching bases. Trimming left V 2 bases short and J 4 bases short, with 10 bases between. This CDR3 is 14 amino acids long. CDR1 and CDR2 from the germline V gene are MNHEY and SVGAGI. The CDR3 sequence is CASSYILAPDTQYF. The CDR3 DNA follows: TGTGCCAGCAGTTACATCCTAGCCCCAGATACGCAGTATTTT.

V gene TRBV6-5 combines with J gene TRBJ1-1; D perhaps matches TRBD1 (6 bases). This CDR3 comprises 13 residues. Trimming cost V 9 bases and J 4 bases, with 15 bases left between them. Germline V gene sequence: CDR1 MNHEY, CDR2 SVGAGI. CDR3 sequence reads: CASQHGQTTEAFF. The DNA for the CDR3 is TGTGCCAGTCAACATGGACAGACCACTGAAGCTTTCTTT.

The chain couples TRBV27 to TRBJ2-1; 12 bases map to TRBD2. The CDR3 has 16 amino acids. CDR1 MNHEY and CDR2 SMNVEV come from the germline V gene (reference sequence). J was trimmed by 4 bases and V by 6 bases; bases with no gene match: 7. CDR3 amino acids: CASRTSGSTKYNEQFF. The CDR3 region has the DNA TGTGCCAGCAGGACTAGCGGGAGCACCAAGTACAATGAGCAGTTCTTC.

The table lists this clone with a few counts. The chain links TRBV10-3 to TRBJ1-6; 11 positions agree with TRBD1. The length of the CDR3 is 16 residues. With V trimmed by 1 base and J by 9 bases, 5 bases remained unmatched. The germline V gene has CDR1 ENHRY and CDR2 SYGVKD. CDR3 DNA: TGTGCCATCAGTGAGTGGGGACAGGGGGAAATTTCACCCCTCCACTTT. This codes for CAISEWGQGEISPLHF.

This chain links TRBV28 with TRBJ2-2; 7 bases line up with TRBD2. V trimming: 8 bases; J trimming: 0 bases; junction bases outside the gene matches: 9. The CDR3 loop spans 16 amino acids. Germline V gene lookup returns CDR1 MDHEN and CDR2 SYDVKM. The CDR3 DNA is TGTGCCAGCGGCCGTTCGGGAGGATCGAACACCGGGGAGCTGTTTTTT. Translation: CASGRSGGSNTGELFF.

The V gene is TRBV2, the J gene TRBJ2-4; the D is unclear. Germline values: CDR1 SNHLY, CDR2 FYNNEI. The CDR3 spans 12 residues. Trimming left V 5 bases short and J 0 bases short, with 2 bases between. The CDR3 DNA sequence: TGTGCCAGCAGTCTAGCCAAAAACATTCAGTACTTC. It is translated as CASSLAKNIQYF.

This chain joins TRBV6-1 and TRBJ1-6, with D perhaps matching TRBD1 (6 bases). The CDR3 runs 15 residues. Germline lookup yields CDR1 MNHNS and CDR2 SASEGT. The V and J ends lost 6 bases and 0 bases respectively, with 9 bases between them. The CDR3 protein is CASREQGSYNSPLHF. CDR3 sequence (DNA): TGTGCCAGCAGGGAACAGGGCTCCTATAATTCACCCCTCCACTTT.

The chain employs TRBV15 and TRBJ2-7, with a tentative D call TRBD2 (5 bases). The germline gives CDR1 LNHNV, CDR2 YYDKDF (reference sequence). With 4 bases removed from V and 5 bases from J, the gap between germline ends came to 18 bases. The CDR3 is made up of 15 amino acids. The CDR3 bases are TGTGCCACCAGCAATGGGGAGCTAGTCTGGGACGAGCAGTACTTC. Translation: CATSNGELVWDEQYF.

This chain connects TRBV6-5 to TRBJ2-6; possible D gene TRBD1, 5 bases. From germline, CDR1 is MNHEY and CDR2 SVGAGI. The CDR3 is made up of 15 amino acids. Trimming left V 5 bases short and J 0 bases short, with 8 bases between. The CDR3 is CASSRQFSGANVLTF. Written as DNA, the CDR3 is TGTGCCAGCAGTCGACAGTTCTCTGGGGCCAACGTCCTGACTTTC.

The chain carries TRBV6-1 and TRBJ1-2, with 8 bases fitting TRBD1. The trim removed 0 bases at V and 11 bases at J, leaving 5 bases unmatched. Germline V lookup: CDR1 MNHNS, CDR2 SASEGT. The CDR3 is made up of 13 amino acids. The CDR3 is CASSEADRETYTF. CDR3 in DNA: TGTGCCAGCAGTGAAGCGGACAGGGAGACTTACACCTTC.

The chain has TRBV5-1 and TRBJ1-6; TRBD1 matches at 9 bases. The germline CDR1 and CDR2 sequences are SGHRS and YFSETQ. Germline trimming cut 4 bases from V and 6 bases from J; bases unmatched to any gene: 5. CDR3 length: 15 amino acids. CDR3 coding DNA: TGCGCCAGCAGCACAGGGGGCGCGGGTAATTCACCCCTCCACTTT. This codes for CASSTGGAGNSPLHF.

The V call is TRBV7-9, the J call TRBJ1-1; 8 positions agree with TRBD1. Germline loops: CDR1 SEHNR, CDR2 FQNEAQ (reference sequence). The ends lost 2 bases at V and 4 bases at J; junction bases unmatched: 6. This CDR3 has 15 amino acids. Here the CDR3 reads CASSLREDRATEAFF. The CDR3 DNA follows: TGTGCCAGCAGCTTAAGGGAGGACAGGGCCACTGAAGCTTTCTTT. The whole variable domain, filled in from reference TRBV7-9 and TRBJ1-1, reads DTGVSQNPRHKITKRGQNVTFRCDPISEHNRLYWYRQTLGQGPEFLTYFQNEAQLEKSRLLSDRFSAERPKGSFSTLEIQRTEQGDSAMYLCASSLREDRATEAFFGQGTRLTVV.

The chain recombines TRBV7-9 with TRBJ2-7; 14 bases are shared with TRBD2. This CDR3 spans 19 amino acids. The J segment lost 4 bases and the V segment lost 4 bases, leaving 15 bases of the junction unmatched. Looked up from germline, CDR1 is SEHNR and CDR2 is FQNEAQ (reference sequence). In nucleotides, the CDR3 is TGTGCCAGCAGCTCGCCGGGACTAGCGGGAGTCCGGAGTGATTACGAGCAGTACTTC. This gives the protein CASSSPGLAGVRSDYEQYF. Full variable domain (rest looked up from reference TRBV7-9 and TRBJ2-7): DTGVSQNPRHKITKRGQNVTFRCDPISEHNRLYWYRQTLGQGPEFLTYFQNEAQLEKSRLLSDRFSAERPKGSFSTLEIQRTEQGDSAMYLCASSSPGLAGVRSDYEQYFGPGTRLTVT.

V and J are TRBV6-5 and TRBJ2-7, with 8 bases fitting TRBD1. The junction had 7 bases not matched to a gene; V was cut back by 8 bases and J by 1 base. In germline, CDR1 is MNHEY, CDR2 SVGAGI. CDR3 length: 14 amino acids. CDR3 bases: TGTGCCAGCTCCTCCGACAGGGGATCCTACGAGCAGTACTTC. Its protein is CASSSDRGSYEQYF.

The rearrangement uses TRBV2 and TRBJ2-2; 7 positions agree with TRBD1. The CDR3 extends over 14 amino acids. Per germline, CDR1 SNHLY and CDR2 FYNNEI. With V trimmed by 5 bases and J by 6 bases, 6 bases remained unmatched. CDR3 nucleotides: TGTGCCAGCAGTTCACAGGGGATGGCCGGGGAGCTGTTTTTT. It is translated as CASSSQGMAGELFF. The whole variable domain, remainder taken from reference TRBV2 and TRBJ2-2, is EPEVTQTPSHQVTQMGQEVILRCVPISNHLYFYWYRQILGQKVEFLVSFYNNEISEKSEIFDDQFSVERPDGSNFTLKIRSTKLEDSAMYFCASSSQGMAGELFFGEGSRLTVL.

The chain is built from TRBV10-3 and TRBJ2-3; TRBD2 matches 9 bases. The CDR3 is made up of 14 amino acids. Germline assignment: CDR1 ENHRY and CDR2 SYGVKD. J lost 4 bases, V lost 5 bases, and 4 bases had no gene match. The CDR3 region is CAISTAGGADTQYF. CDR3 nucleotides: TGTGCCATCAGTACAGCGGGAGGTGCAGATACGCAGTATTTT.

This clone was recorded a few times. The chain recombines TRBV5-1 with TRBJ2-1; 10 nucleotides align to TRBD2. In germline, CDR1 is SGHRS, CDR2 YFSETQ. The ends lost 0 bases at V and 2 bases at J; junction bases unmatched: 2. This CDR3 contains 16 residues. CDR3 protein: CASSLGAGGAYNEQFF. The DNA for the CDR3 is TGCGCCAGCAGCTTGGGAGCGGGAGGGGCCTACAATGAGCAGTTCTTC. The full variable domain, its missing parts supplied by reference TRBV5-1 and TRBJ2-1, is KAGVTQTPRYLIKTRGQQVTLSCSPISGHRSVSWYQQTPGQGLQFLFEYFSETQRNKGNFPGRFSGRQFSNSRSEMNVSTLELGDSALYLCASSLGAGGAYNEQFFGPGTRLTVL.

The CDR3 coding sequence is TGTGCCAGCAGCCCCAGAACTAGCGGGATAGGTGGCGAGCAGTTCTTC. Its protein product is CASSPRTSGIGGEQFF. J is TRBJ2-1 and V is TRBV5-4; 10 bases align to TRBD2. Germline CDR1 SGHNT, CDR2 YYREEE (reference sequence). The CDR3 contains 16 residues. V was clipped by 4 bases and J by 10 bases; unmatched bases: 14.

CDR3: CASSLNSYSPYNEQFF. The CDR3 DNA is TGCGCCAGCAGCTTGAACTCGTACTCTCCTTACAATGAGCAGTTCTTC. The genes are TRBV5-1 and TRBJ2-1; no clear D. The germline gives CDR1 SGHRS, CDR2 YFSETQ. Trimming removed 1 base from V and 4 bases from J, with 15 bases in between. This CDR3 spans 16 amino acids.

The chain couples TRBV7-9 to TRBJ1-4; no clear D. The CDR3 consists of 18 residues. Per germline, CDR1 SEHNR and CDR2 FQNEAQ (reference sequence). The V end was cut by 5 bases, the J end by 11 bases, with 30 bases between. The CDR3 reads CASSPTTSPRPTNGKLFF. The CDR3, as DNA: TGTGCCAGCAGCCCCACAACTTCTCCCCGCCCTACTAATGGCAAACTGTTTTTT.

This clone has only one observation. CDR3 DNA: TGTGCCAGCAGACCAGGGGGCGGTAATTCACCCCTCCACTTT. Translation gives CASRPGGGNSPLHF. The rearrangement links TRBV28 to TRBJ1-6, with TRBD1 matching 8 bases. The V and J ends lost 6 bases and 6 bases, in that order; junction bases with no gene match: 4. The germline gives CDR1 MDHEN, CDR2 SYDVKM. The CDR3 loop spans 14 amino acids.

The rearrangement links TRBV28 to TRBJ1-6; 10 bases match TRBD1. CDR3 length: 17 residues. The V segment lost 4 bases and the J segment 4 bases; nucleotides outside the gene matches: 7. Germline loops: CDR1 MDHEN, CDR2 SYDVKM. The CDR3 coding sequence is TGTGCCAGCAGTTCACCCAGGGACAGGGGTTATAATTCACCCCTCCACTTT. Its protein product is CASSSPRDRGYNSPLHF. The variable domain in full, completed from reference TRBV28 and TRBJ1-6, reads DVKVTQSSRYLVKRTGEKVFLECVQDMDHENMFWYRQDPGLGLRLIYFSYDVKMKEKGDIPEGYSVSREKKERFSLILESASTNQTSMYLCASSSPRDRGYNSPLHFGNGTRLTVT.

CDR3 loop: CASSESLAGDTQYF. The CDR3 bases are TGTGCCAGCAGTGAATCCCTGGCGGGAGATACGCAGTATTTT. The rearrangement uses TRBV6-1 and TRBJ2-3, with D perhaps matching TRBD2 (5 bases). This CDR3 is 14 amino acids long. Trimming stripped 2 bases from V and 5 bases from J, with 11 bases between. Germline V CDR1 and CDR2: MNHNS, SASEGT.

The chain joins TRBV2 to TRBJ2-7; weak D call: TRBD2 (6 bases). The CDR3 totals 13 residues. CDR1 SNHLY and CDR2 FYNNEI come from the germline V gene. V lost 4 bases and J 3 bases, leaving 10 bases between the germline ends. The CDR3 spells CASSVTSLYEQYF. Written as DNA, the CDR3 is TGTGCCAGCAGTGTTACTAGCCTCTACGAGCAGTACTTC.

This chain connects TRBV7-3 to TRBJ2-1; tentative D call: TRBD2 (5 bases). The CDR3 has 13 residues. Germline V gives CDR1 SGHTA, CDR2 FQGTGA. V dropped 4 bases and J dropped 10 bases, with 14 bases sitting between them. The CDR3 sequence is CASSSGRSGEQFF. The DNA of the CDR3 is TGTGCCAGCAGCTCTGGCCGGTCGGGAGAGCAGTTCTTC.

This clone was detected only a few times. This chain uses TRBV28 with TRBJ1-1, with TRBD1 matching 8 bases. The germline gives CDR1 MDHEN, CDR2 SYDVKM. J gave up 6 bases and V 5 bases, and 20 bases lay outside the gene matches. This CDR3 is 18 amino acids long. CDR3 region: CASSTRTGRTLPRAEAFF. The DNA for the CDR3 is TGTGCCAGCAGTACTAGGACAGGGCGAACCCTACCCAGGGCTGAAGCTTTCTTT.

The rearrangement joins TRBV7-2 to TRBJ2-7; D remains ambiguous. The CDR3 loop spans 13 amino acids. CDR1 is SGHTA, CDR2 FQGNSA, per germline. The V end was cut by 4 bases, the J end by 4 bases, with 11 bases between. The CDR3 loop reads CASSSSPLYEQYF. CDR3 DNA: TGTGCCAGCAGCTCCTCCCCCCTTTACGAGCAGTACTTC.